This T cell receptor beta chain was captured by sequencing in a study of T cell repertoires in cytomegalovirus infection. The germline gives CDR1 MNHNS, CDR2 SASEGT. The CDR3 loop spans 16 amino acids. TCRdb itself ran the reads through MiXCR, one entry per CDR3 protein. The sample includes 200,000 or so distinct CDR3 sequences, roughly a fifth seen only once; the top ten take around 3.1%. This clonotype was found many times. Source material: PBMCs. The chain carries TRBV6-1 and TRBJ1-3; D unresolved. The clonotype comes from a human donor in good health (CMV status not recorded). Some clones in this sample may be carry-over from other donors' samples. The CDR3 region has the DNA TGTGCTTACTCCGAGGACCTCCGAAGCTCTGGAAACACCATATATTTT. As protein: CAYSEDLRSSGNTIYF.